One and the same sample provided the 12 T cell receptor beta chains below, sequenced in a study of blood T cell repertoires in COVID-19. This table comes from immunoSEQ multiplex PCR, and its TCRdb copy is limited to in-frame clones, with some not included. The data hold some 180,000 clones, with about 80% observed a single time. Sequenced material: peripheral blood. These receptor sequences come from a woman older than 75 with acute or convalescent COVID-19.

The V and J genes are TRBV30 and TRBJ2-7, with a possible D match to TRBD2 (5 bases). Germline V gives CDR1 GTSNPN, CDR2 SVGIG (reference sequence). V was shortened by 3 bases and J by 2 bases, with 11 bases between the two germline ends. The CDR3 loop spans 13 amino acids. The DNA of the CDR3 is TGTGCCTGGAGCCTAGGGCGGGCCTACGAGCAGTACTTC. Translated, it gives CAWSLGRAYEQYF.

DNA of the CDR3: TGTGCCAGCAGCTTGGGGCACCCCCAAGAGACCCAGTACTTC. Translation: CASSLGHPQETQYF. The chain is built from TRBV5-4 and TRBJ2-5, with no clear D. The V gene's germline CDR1 is SGHNT and CDR2 YYREEE (reference sequence). CDR3 length: 14 residues. V was trimmed by 0 bases and J by 1 base, leaving 7 bases between them.

Comments on this clone: This CDR3 is also generated by other DNA sequences in the sample. The chain has TRBV2 and TRBJ2-5, with D tentatively TRBD2 (5 bases). V lost 5 bases, J lost 5 bases, and 12 bases lay in between. The CDR3 length is 13 residues. Germline V gives CDR1 SNHLY, CDR2 FYNNEI. CDR3 sequence: CASSPGLRETQYF. The CDR3 DNA sequence: TGTGCCAGCAGTCCGGGATTAAGGGAGACCCAGTACTTC.

This clone has just one count. This chain joins TRBV19 and TRBJ1-2, with D possibly matching TRBD1 (5 bases). The CDR3 extends over 15 amino acids. Trimming took 7 bases from V and 3 from J, leaving 18 bases between them. In germline, CDR1 is LNHDA, CDR2 SQIVND (reference sequence). The DNA of the CDR3 is TGTGCCAGTACCCCAAAGGGCAGGGTCGACTATGGCTACACCTTC. As protein: CASTPKGRVDYGYTF.

The chain has TRBV6-2 or TRBV6-3 and TRBJ2-7, with 8 bases aligning to TRBD2. Germline CDR1 is MNHEY and CDR2 is SVGEGT. After removal of 0 bases from V and 4 bases from J, the junction contained 5 bases not matched to a gene. CDR3 length: 15 amino acids. Written as DNA, the CDR3 is TGTGCCAGCAGTTACTCGCGGGGGGTAGAATACGAGCAGTACTTC. It encodes CASSYSRGVEYEQYF.

The J gene is TRBJ1-4, the V gene TRBV5-4; no clear D gene. Between the trimmed V and J ends, which lost 5 bases and 2 bases, there was a span of 7 bases. CDR1 and CDR2 (germline): SGHNT, YYREEE (reference sequence). The CDR3 contains 13 residues. The chain's CDR3 is CASSFNTNEKLFF. The CDR3 bases are TGTGCCAGCAGTTTCAATACTAATGAAAAACTGTTTTTT.

The V call is TRBV7-8, the J call TRBJ2-5; a weak D match, TRBD1 (6 bases). The CDR3 loop spans 18 amino acids. Germline CDR1 SGHVS, CDR2 FQNEAQ. The V end lost 5 bases, the J end lost 1 base, and 23 bases lay between the germline ends. CDR3 nucleotide sequence: TGTGCCAGCAGCCTACGGATTAACCGGGACATAGGCCAAGAGACCCAGTACTTC. It codes for CASSLRINRDIGQETQYF.

The chain recombines TRBV4-2 with TRBJ2-2; the D is unclear. Trimming stripped 4 bases from V and 2 bases from J, with 11 bases between. Per germline, CDR1 LGHNA and CDR2 YNFKEQ. This CDR3 contains 15 residues. The CDR3 DNA is TGTGCCAGCAGCCCTTTGACTGCCAACACCGGGGAGCTGTTTTTT. Translated: CASSPLTANTGELFF.

The chain employs TRBV28 and TRBJ2-5; TRBD1 agrees at 7 bases. V trimming: 10 bases; J trimming: 1 base; junction bases outside the gene matches: 6. The germline V gene has CDR1 MDHEN and CDR2 SYDVKM. The CDR3 loop spans 13 amino acids. The CDR3, as DNA: TGTGCCACAGAAGGACAGGCCCAAGAGACCCAGTACTTC. It is translated as CATEGQAQETQYF.

The rearrangement links TRBV2 to TRBJ1-3; maybe TRBD1 (6 bases). Germline V CDR1 and CDR2: SNHLY, FYNNEI. This CDR3 is 15 amino acids long. Trimming removed 5 bases at V and 7 bases at J, with 18 bases between. The CDR3 reads CASSPTGFIRNTIYF. In DNA form, the CDR3 reads TGTGCCAGCAGTCCTACAGGGTTTATTCGTAACACCATATATTTT.

The chain links TRBV5-1 to TRBJ2-1, with D perhaps TRBD1 (6 bases). The CDR3 spans 14 residues. V dropped 1 base and J dropped 8 bases, with 13 bases sitting between them. The germline V gene encodes CDR1 SGHRS and CDR2 YFSETQ. The CDR3 sequence is CASSLSGPGDEQFF. The CDR3 DNA is TGCGCCAGCAGCTTGTCCGGCCCAGGGGATGAGCAGTTCTTC.

The genes are TRBV20-1 and TRBJ2-3; TRBD1 matches at 7 bases. The trim removed 3 bases at V and 9 bases at J, leaving 3 bases unmatched. Germline values: CDR1 DFQATT, CDR2 SNEGSKA (reference sequence). The CDR3 is 11 residues long. The CDR3 DNA follows: TGCAGTGCTAGGCCGGGACAGACGCAGTATTTT. Amino acid sequence: CSARPGQTQYF.